This TCR beta chain was sequenced during a study of cytomegalovirus exposure and HLA in healthy donors. The study's findings and limits: The tendency of first-cohort TCR clusters to co-occur in the 120 or so validation repertoires was the finding of a later analysis.

Germline CDR1 and CDR2: MDHEN and SYDVKM. The CDR3 is 16 residues long. V was trimmed by 5 bases and J by 0 bases, leaving 14 bases between them. This clone was detected only once. Antigen specificity is unknown. TCRdb's table, derived via immunoSEQ multiplex PCR, lists solely in-frame clones and lacks some. The repertoire holds 150,000 or so clones, with 84% as singletons. Sequenced material: PBMCs. The source is a man aged 30 to 39 in good health and CMV-seropositive. This chain links TRBV28 with TRBJ2-1, with a possible D match to TRBD2 (6 bases). CDR3: CASSPHSGSSYNEQFF. CDR3 nucleotide sequence: TGTGCCAGCAGTCCTCATAGCGGTAGCTCCTACAATGAGCAGTTCTTC.